This T cell receptor beta chain emerged from a study of post-analysis software for immune sequencing data. The overall study: Relapsing-remitting, secondary progressive and progressive-relapsing forms of multiple sclerosis all featured among disease courses.

The trim removed 4 bases at V and 1 base at J, leaving 8 bases unmatched. The CDR3 length is 17 residues. The germline CDR1 and CDR2 sequences are SGHRS and YFSETQ. Of note for this clonotype: Its specificity is not known.

Incorporated into the TCR beta cDNA libraries were unique molecular identifiers, which served to reduce PCR and sequencing biases. MiXCR, applied by TCRdb to the PCR reads, yields one record per CDR3 protein. Here the sample spans around 200,000 distinct CDR3 sequences, 29% being singletons. Findings of the study overall: About five TRBV segments were more frequent in patients than controls; TRBV5-6, TRBV5-1 and TRBV20-1 belonged to this group.

The sample was blood. This chain uses TRBV5-1 with TRBJ2-6, with 7 bases fitting TRBD1. This clonotype originated in a girl under 18 with multiple sclerosis. CDR3 sequence (DNA): TGCGCCAGCAGCGATGGGACAGCAGGGTCTGGGGCCAACGTCCTGACTTTC. Protein product: CASSDGTAGSGANVLTF.